This T cell receptor (beta chain) came from a study of cytomegalovirus exposure and HLA in healthy donors. The germline gives CDR1 SGHAT, CDR2 FQNNGV. CDR3 length equals 15 residues. Trimming left V 1 base short and J 2 bases short, with 12 bases between. Study-wide results and limits: Generally TCR sequences proved uncommon, though certain public TCRs appeared in numerous donors. The classifier reportedly diagnosed cytomegalovirus status with high sensitivity and specificity. The study recorded 150 to 200 TCR beta chains that were cytomegalovirus-associated. Subsequent analysis found a tendency for first-cohort TCR clusters to co-occur within the approximately 130 validation repertoires.

The repertoire was sequenced with immunoSEQ multiplex PCR; TCRdb's copy has only in-frame clones and lacks some. The repertoire holds roughly 59,000 clones, with over 90% as singletons. Turning to this clone: Its antigen is not known.

The sample comprised PBMCs. The chain links TRBV11-2 to TRBJ2-7; D is unclear. The receptor was isolated from a young man in good health and CMV-seropositive. The DNA for the CDR3 is TGTGCCAGCAGCTTAGCACTTTACAGTACCTACGAGCAGTACTTC. It encodes CASSLALYSTYEQYF. Supplemented by reference TRBV11-2 and TRBJ2-7, the full variable domain reads EAGVAQSPRYKIIEKRQSVAFWCNPISGHATLYWYQQILGQGPKLLIQFQNNGVVDDSQLPKDRFSAERLKGVDSTLKIQPAKLEDSAVYLCASSLALYSTYEQYFGPGTRLTVT.